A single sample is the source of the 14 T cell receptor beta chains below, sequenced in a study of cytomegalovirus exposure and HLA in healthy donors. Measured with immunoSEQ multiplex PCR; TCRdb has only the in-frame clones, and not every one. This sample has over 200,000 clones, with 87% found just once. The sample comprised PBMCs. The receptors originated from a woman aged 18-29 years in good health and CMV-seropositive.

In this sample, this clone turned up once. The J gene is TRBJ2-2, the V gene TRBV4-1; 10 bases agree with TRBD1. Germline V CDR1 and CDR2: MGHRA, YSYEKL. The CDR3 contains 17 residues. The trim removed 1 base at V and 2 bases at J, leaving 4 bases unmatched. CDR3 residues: CASSQVGQGTNTGELFF. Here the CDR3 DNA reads TGCGCCAGCAGCCAAGTGGGACAGGGGACTAACACCGGGGAGCTGTTTTTT.

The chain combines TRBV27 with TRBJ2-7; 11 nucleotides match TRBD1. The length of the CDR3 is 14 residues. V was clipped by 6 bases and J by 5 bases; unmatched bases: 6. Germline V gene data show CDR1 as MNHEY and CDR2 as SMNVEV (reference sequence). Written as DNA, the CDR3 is TGTGCCAGCAGGCTCGGGACAGGGGGAAACGAGCAGTACTTC. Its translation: CASRLGTGGNEQYF.

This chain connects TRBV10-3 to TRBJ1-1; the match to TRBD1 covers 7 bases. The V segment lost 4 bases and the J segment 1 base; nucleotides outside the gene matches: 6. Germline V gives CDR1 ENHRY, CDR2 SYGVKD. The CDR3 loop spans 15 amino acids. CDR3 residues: CAISAPAGGNTEAFF. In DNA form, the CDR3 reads TGTGCCATCAGTGCCCCCGCAGGGGGGAACACTGAAGCTTTCTTT.

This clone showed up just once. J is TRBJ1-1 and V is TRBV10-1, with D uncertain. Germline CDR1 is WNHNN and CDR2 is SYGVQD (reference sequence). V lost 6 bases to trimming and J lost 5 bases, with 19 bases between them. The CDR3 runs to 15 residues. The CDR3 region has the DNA TGCGCCAGCAGCGGGCGGAGGGATGGCGAAACTGAAGCTTTCTTT. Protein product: CASSGRRDGETEAFF.

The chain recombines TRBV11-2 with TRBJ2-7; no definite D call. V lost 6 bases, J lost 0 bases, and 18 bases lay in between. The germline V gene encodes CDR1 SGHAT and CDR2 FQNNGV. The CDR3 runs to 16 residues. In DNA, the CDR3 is TGTGCCAGCAGACCTAGGAGAGGAAAGAGCTCCTACGAGCAGTACTTC. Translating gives CASRPRRGKSSYEQYF.

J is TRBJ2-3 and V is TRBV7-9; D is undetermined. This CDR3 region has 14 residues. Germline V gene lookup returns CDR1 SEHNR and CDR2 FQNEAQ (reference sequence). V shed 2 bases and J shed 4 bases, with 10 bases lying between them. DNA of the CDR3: TGTGCCAGCAGCTTAAGTTTGGGCCCAGATACGCAGTATTTT. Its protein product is CASSLSLGPDTQYF.

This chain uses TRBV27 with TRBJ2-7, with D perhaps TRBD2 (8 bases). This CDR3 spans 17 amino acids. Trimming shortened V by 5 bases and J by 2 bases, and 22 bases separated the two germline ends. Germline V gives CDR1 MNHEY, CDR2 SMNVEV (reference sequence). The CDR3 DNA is TGTGCCAGCAGTATCCGGGGGGGGACAGTAAATACCTACGAGCAGTACTTC. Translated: CASSIRGGTVNTYEQYF.

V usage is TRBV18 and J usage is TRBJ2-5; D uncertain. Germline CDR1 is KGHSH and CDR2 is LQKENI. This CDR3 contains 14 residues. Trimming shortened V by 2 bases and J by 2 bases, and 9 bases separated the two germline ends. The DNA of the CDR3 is TGTGCCAGCTCACCATACGAGAAGCAAGAGACCCAGTACTTC. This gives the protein CASSPYEKQETQYF.

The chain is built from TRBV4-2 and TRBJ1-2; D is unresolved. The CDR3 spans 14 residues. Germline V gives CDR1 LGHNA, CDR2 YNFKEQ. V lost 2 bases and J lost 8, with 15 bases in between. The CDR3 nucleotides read TGTGCCAGCAGCCAAAACCCCGGGATGAGGGGCTACACCTTC. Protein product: CASSQNPGMRGYTF.

CDR3 in DNA: TGTGCCAGCACTAAAGACTCTTCCCATGAGCAGTTCTTC. It encodes CASTKDSSHEQFF. The V gene is TRBV6-5, the J gene TRBJ2-1; D unclear. The CDR3 runs 13 residues. In germline, CDR1 is MNHEY, CDR2 SVGAGI. Trimming removed 7 bases at V and 8 bases at J, with 15 bases between.

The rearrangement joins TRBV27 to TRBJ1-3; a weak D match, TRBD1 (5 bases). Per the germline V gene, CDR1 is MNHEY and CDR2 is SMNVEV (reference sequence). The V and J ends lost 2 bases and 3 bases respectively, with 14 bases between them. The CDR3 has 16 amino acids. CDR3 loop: CASSLSPGWGGNTIYF. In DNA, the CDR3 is TGTGCCAGCAGTTTAAGTCCAGGGTGGGGTGGAAACACCATATATTTT.

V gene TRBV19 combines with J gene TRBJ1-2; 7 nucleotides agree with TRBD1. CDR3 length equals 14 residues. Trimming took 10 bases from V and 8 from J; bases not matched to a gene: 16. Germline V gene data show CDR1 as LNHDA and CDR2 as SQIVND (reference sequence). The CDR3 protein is CAILTTGRWGGYTF. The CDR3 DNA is TGTGCCATCCTCACGACAGGGAGATGGGGGGGCTACACCTTC.

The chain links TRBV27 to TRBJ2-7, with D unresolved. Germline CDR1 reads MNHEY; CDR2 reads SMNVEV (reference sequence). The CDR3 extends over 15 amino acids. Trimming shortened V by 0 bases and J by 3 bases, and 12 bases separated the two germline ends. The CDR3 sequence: CASSLSGRYHYEQYF. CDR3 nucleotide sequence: TGTGCCAGCAGTTTATCCGGTCGGTATCACTACGAGCAGTACTTC.

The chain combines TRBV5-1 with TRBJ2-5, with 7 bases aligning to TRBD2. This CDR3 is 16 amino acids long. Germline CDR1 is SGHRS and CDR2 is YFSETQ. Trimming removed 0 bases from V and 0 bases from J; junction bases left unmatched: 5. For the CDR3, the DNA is TGCGCCAGCAGCTTGGAGGGTAGCGGGTACCAAGAGACCCAGTACTTC. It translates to CASSLEGSGYQETQYF.